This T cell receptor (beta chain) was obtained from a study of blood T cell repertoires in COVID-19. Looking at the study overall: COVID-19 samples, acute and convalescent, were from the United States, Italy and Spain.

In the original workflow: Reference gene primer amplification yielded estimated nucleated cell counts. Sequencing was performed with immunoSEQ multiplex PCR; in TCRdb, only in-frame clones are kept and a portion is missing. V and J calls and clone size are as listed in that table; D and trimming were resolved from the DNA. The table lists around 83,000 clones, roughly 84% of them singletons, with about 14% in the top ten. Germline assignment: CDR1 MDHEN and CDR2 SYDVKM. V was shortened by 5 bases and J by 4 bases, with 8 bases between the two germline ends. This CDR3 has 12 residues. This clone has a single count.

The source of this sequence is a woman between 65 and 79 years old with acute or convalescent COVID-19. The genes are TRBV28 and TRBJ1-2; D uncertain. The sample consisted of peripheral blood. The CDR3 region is CASSGGIYGYTF. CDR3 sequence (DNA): TGTGCCAGCAGTGGAGGAATCTATGGCTACACCTTC.